Listed here are 16 T cell receptor beta chains from one sample, sequenced in a study of T cells in Graves' hyperthyroidism and ophthalmopathy. Amplification yielded TCR beta CDR3 regions, with RNA transcripts as the source. HTBI primers were the set used in a first-round RT-PCR of the TCR CDR3. TCRdb reprocessed the multiplex PCR reads via MiXCR and lists one record per CDR3 protein. The sample lists roughly 100,000 distinct CDR3 sequences, 51% occurring once. Sample: blood. These receptors were obtained from a woman between 35 and 50 years old with Graves' hyperthyroidism.

The table lists this clonotype with a few counts. The chain employs TRBV28 and TRBJ1-6; D unresolved. V gave up 2 bases and J gave up 8 bases, with 10 bases separating them. Germline V gives CDR1 MDHEN, CDR2 SYDVKM. This CDR3 contains 14 residues. CDR3 protein: CASSLGLAYSPLHF. CDR3 in DNA: TGTGCCAGCAGTTTAGGGCTCGCTTATTCACCCCTCCACTTT. The whole variable domain, remainder taken from reference TRBV28 and TRBJ1-6, is DVKVTQSSRYLVKRTGEKVFLECVQDMDHENMFWYRQDPGLGLRLIYFSYDVKMKEKGDIPEGYSVSREKKERFSLILESASTNQTSMYLCASSLGLAYSPLHFGNGTRLTVT.

V is TRBV6-5 and J is TRBJ2-5; 13 nucleotides line up with TRBD2. This CDR3 region has 18 residues. Germline CDR1 and CDR2: MNHEY and SVGAGI. J gave up 5 bases and V 4 bases, and 13 bases lay outside the gene matches. CDR3 in DNA: TGTGCCAGCAGTTCATCCGGAGGACTAGCGGGAGTCAGGGAGACCCAGTACTTC. It is translated as CASSSSGGLAGVRETQYF.

This clonotype came up once. The chain uses TRBV5-1 and TRBJ2-5; maybe TRBD1 (5 bases). Germline CDR1 and CDR2: SGHRS and YFSETQ. With 4 bases removed from V and 0 bases from J, the gap between germline ends came to 10 bases. This CDR3 spans 14 amino acids. The CDR3 sequence: CASSVTGDQETQYF. CDR3 nucleotides: TGCGCCAGCAGCGTTACAGGAGACCAAGAGACCCAGTACTTC.

About this clonotype: The junction departs from germline at one end; a sequencing error may be responsible. For the CDR3, the DNA is TGTGCCAGCTCAACTAGCGGGAGTCGGGCTGAGACCCGGTACTTC. Amino acids: CASSTSGSRAETRYF. The rearrangement links TRBV7-2 to TRBJ2-5; 11 bases line up with TRBD2. The CDR3 totals 15 residues. Germline V gene data show CDR1 as SGHTA and CDR2 as FQGNSA.

This clonotype was picked up many times. The V and J genes are TRBV5-5 and TRBJ1-2, with TRBD1 as a possible D gene (5 bases). The CDR3 loop spans 15 amino acids. Germline assignment: CDR1 SGHKS and CDR2 YYEKEE (reference sequence). The V end lost 2 bases, the J end lost 3 bases, and 14 bases lay between the germline ends. This CDR3 reads CASSFRTPGDYGYTF. As DNA, the CDR3 is TGTGCCAGCAGCTTTAGGACACCGGGGGACTATGGCTACACCTTC.

This chain links TRBV7-2 with TRBJ2-2; weak D call: TRBD1 (5 bases). Germline V gives CDR1 SGHTA, CDR2 FQGNSA. The CDR3 runs 15 residues. Trimming removed 6 bases from V and 3 bases from J, with 14 bases in between. In nucleotides, the CDR3 is TGTGCCAGCAGTTACACAGGCAGGGACACCGGGGAGCTGTTTTTT. Translating it yields CASSYTGRDTGELFF. Full variable domain (outside the CDR3, taken from reference TRBV7-2 and TRBJ2-2): GAGVSQSPSNKVTEKGKDVELRCDPISGHTALYWYRQSLGQGLEFLIYFQGNSAPDKSGLPSDRFSAERTGGSVSTLTIQRTQQEDSAVYLCASSYTGRDTGELFFGEGSRLTVL.

There are many counts of this clonotype. The chain is built from TRBV7-8 and TRBJ1-2; D call uncertain. The CDR3 has 15 amino acids. Germline CDR1 is SGHVS and CDR2 is FQNEAQ. Trimming removed 0 bases at V and 4 bases at J, with 12 bases between. The CDR3 coding sequence is TGTGCCAGCAGCTTAGCTTCCAGCAACATCTATGGCTACACCTTC. Translating gives CASSLASSNIYGYTF.

Many counts were recorded for this clonotype. This chain connects TRBV7-8 to TRBJ1-2; D call uncertain. This CDR3 comprises 12 residues. V was shortened by 1 base and J by 6 bases, with 6 bases between the two germline ends. Germline lookup yields CDR1 SGHVS and CDR2 FQNEAQ. Here the CDR3 DNA reads TGTGCCAGCAGCTTAGTTGGTGATGGCTACACCTTC. Translating it yields CASSLVGDGYTF.

To note about this clonotype: The junction differs from germline at one of its ends, possibly a read error. The chain is built from TRBV7-9 and TRBJ2-5, with TRBD1 matching 7 bases. The germline gives CDR1 SEHNR, CDR2 FQNEAQ (reference sequence). There are 15 residues in the CDR3. The CDR3 nucleotides read TGCGCCAGCAGCCAATCAGGGACAGAAGATCAGCCCCAGTACTTC. Protein product: CASSQSGTEDQPQYF.

This clonotype was counted a single time. V gene TRBV29-1 combines with J gene TRBJ1-4; TRBD1 matches at 7 bases. Germline V gene data show CDR1 as SQVTM and CDR2 as ANQGSEA. The CDR3 covers 15 residues. J was trimmed by 7 bases and V by 6 bases; bases with no gene match: 14. The CDR3 coding sequence is TGCAGCGTCGAGGACCCCTGGGCAGGGGGTGAAAAACTGTTTTTT. Protein product: CSVEDPWAGGEKLFF.

This clonotype ranks as medium-sized. The chain recombines TRBV7-9 with TRBJ1-2, with a tentative D call TRBD1 (5 bases). The CDR3 consists of 13 residues. Germline values: CDR1 SEHNR, CDR2 FQNEAQ (reference sequence). The V and J ends lost 1 base and 4 bases respectively, with 7 bases between them. The CDR3 nucleotides are TGTGCCAGCAGCTTAGGGGGGAGCTATGGCTACACCTTC. This translates into CASSLGGSYGYTF.

Comments on this clonotype: One end of the junction does not line up with germline, which may come from a read error. The gene calls are TRBV7-2 and TRBJ2-5; perhaps TRBD2 as D (6 bases). Germline CDR1 reads SGHTA; CDR2 reads FQGNSA. This CDR3 has 15 amino acids. As DNA, the CDR3 is TGCGCCAGCAGCTCGCGGGGCAGGGTGCGAGAGACCCAGTACTTC. It is translated as CASSSRGRVRETQYF.

In nucleotides, the CDR3 is TGTGCCAGCAGACCGGGACAGGGTGGGGCTGAAGCTTTCTTT. Its translation is CASRPGQGGAEAFF. J is TRBJ1-1 and V is TRBV7-9; 9 bases agree with TRBD1. Germline CDR1 SEHNR, CDR2 FQNEAQ (reference sequence). The CDR3 covers 14 residues. J was trimmed by 6 bases and V by 6 bases; bases with no gene match: 8.

This clonotype was recorded many times. This chain connects TRBV20-1 to TRBJ2-7; the D is unclear. The V end was cut by 0 bases, the J end by 4 bases, with 10 bases between. The CDR3 is 13 amino acids. Germline loops: CDR1 DFQATT, CDR2 SNEGSKA (reference sequence). The CDR3 region has the DNA TGCAGTGCTAGAGATCAGATCCTATACGAGCAGTACTTC. It codes for CSARDQILYEQYF.

As concerns this clonotype: This may arise from a read error, as a much more abundant clone is one base away. The conserved phenylalanine or tryptophan normally closing the CDR3 is absent here, so this likely arose from a read error. The V call is TRBV7-2, the J call TRBJ2-5; D unclear. V gave up 5 bases and J gave up 2 bases, with 12 bases separating them. This CDR3 spans 14 amino acids. Germline V gives CDR1 SGHTA, CDR2 FQGNSA. The CDR3 nucleotides are TGTGCCAGCAGCCAGTGGGCGGTACAAGAGACCCAGTACCTC. This codes for CASSQWAVQETQYL.

The rearrangement links TRBV28 to TRBJ1-3; TRBD1 aligns across 9 bases. J lost 8 bases, V lost 3 bases, and 14 bases had no gene match. This CDR3 is 17 amino acids long. CDR1 is MDHEN, CDR2 SYDVKM, per germline. For the CDR3, the DNA is TGTGCCAGCAGTTTGGGACAGGGAAGGGTCTATGGCTACACCATATATTTT. Its translation: CASSLGQGRVYGYTIYF.